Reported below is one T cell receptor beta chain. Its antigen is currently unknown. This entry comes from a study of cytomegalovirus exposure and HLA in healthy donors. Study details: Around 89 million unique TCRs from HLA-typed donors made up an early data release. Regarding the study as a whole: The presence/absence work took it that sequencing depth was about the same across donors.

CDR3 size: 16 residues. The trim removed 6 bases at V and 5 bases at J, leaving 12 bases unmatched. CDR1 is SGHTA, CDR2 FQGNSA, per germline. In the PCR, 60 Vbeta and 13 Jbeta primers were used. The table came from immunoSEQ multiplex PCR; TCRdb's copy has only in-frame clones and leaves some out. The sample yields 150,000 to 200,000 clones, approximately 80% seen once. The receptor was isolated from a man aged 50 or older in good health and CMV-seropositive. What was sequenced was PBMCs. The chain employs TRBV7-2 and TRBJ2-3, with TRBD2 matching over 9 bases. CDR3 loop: CASSEAGGAWGDTQYF. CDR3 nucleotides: TGTGCCAGCAGTGAAGCGGGGGGAGCTTGGGGAGATACGCAGTATTTT.